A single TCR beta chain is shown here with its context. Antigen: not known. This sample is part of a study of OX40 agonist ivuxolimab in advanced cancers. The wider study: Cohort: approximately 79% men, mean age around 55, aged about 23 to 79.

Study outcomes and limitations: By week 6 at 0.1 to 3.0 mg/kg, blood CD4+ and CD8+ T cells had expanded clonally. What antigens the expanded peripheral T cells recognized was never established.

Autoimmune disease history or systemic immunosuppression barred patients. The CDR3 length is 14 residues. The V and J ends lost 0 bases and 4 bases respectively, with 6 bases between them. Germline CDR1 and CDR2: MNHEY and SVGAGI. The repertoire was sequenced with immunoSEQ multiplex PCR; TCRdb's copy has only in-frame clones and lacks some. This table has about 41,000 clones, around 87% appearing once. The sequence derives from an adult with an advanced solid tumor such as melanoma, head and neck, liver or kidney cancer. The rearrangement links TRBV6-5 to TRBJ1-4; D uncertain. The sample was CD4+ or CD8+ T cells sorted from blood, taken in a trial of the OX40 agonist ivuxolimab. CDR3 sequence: CASSYSRGNEKLFF. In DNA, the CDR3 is TGTGCCAGCAGTTACTCCCGGGGTAATGAAAAACTGTTTTTT.